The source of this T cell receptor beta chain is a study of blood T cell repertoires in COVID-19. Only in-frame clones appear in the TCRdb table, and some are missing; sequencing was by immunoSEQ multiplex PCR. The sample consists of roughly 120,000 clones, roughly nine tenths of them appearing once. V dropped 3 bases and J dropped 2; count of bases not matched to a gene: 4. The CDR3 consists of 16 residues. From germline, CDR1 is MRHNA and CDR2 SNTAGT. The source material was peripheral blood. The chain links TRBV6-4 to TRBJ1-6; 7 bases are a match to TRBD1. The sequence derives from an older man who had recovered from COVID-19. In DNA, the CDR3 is TGTGCCAGCAGTGAAAGGGGGCTCCCCTATAATTCACCCCTCCACTTT. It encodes CASSERGLPYNSPLHF.